A single sample is the source of the 24 T cell receptor beta chains below, sequenced in a study of PD-1 blockade in classical Hodgkin lymphoma. TCRdb's copy holds only in-frame clones and misses some; the assay was immunoSEQ multiplex PCR. The sample gives 40,000 to 45,000 clones, approximately 64% of which show up once; approximately 3% is in the top ten. Brentuximab vedotin exposure varied among the patients, all of whom had relapsed after autologous stem cell transplantation. Sequencing used peripheral blood mononuclear cells (PBMCs), obtained at baseline. Every receptor here comes from a human donor with classical Hodgkin lymphoma.

The chain employs TRBV7-9 and TRBJ2-1; no definite D call. The ends were cut back, 5 bases at V and 3 bases at J, with 17 bases in the middle. Germline loops: CDR1 SEHNR, CDR2 FQNEAQ (reference sequence). The CDR3 has 16 residues. Written as DNA, the CDR3 is TGTGCCAGCAGCACCCCCGTAGGGCGGTTCTACAATGAGCAGTTCTTC. This sequence encodes CASSTPVGRFYNEQFF. Variable domain in full (rest from reference TRBV7-9 and TRBJ2-1): DTGVSQNPRHKITKRGQNVTFRCDPISEHNRLYWYRQTLGQGPEFLTYFQNEAQLEKSRLLSDRFSAERPKGSFSTLEIQRTEQGDSAMYLCASSTPVGRFYNEQFFGPGTRLTVL.

This clone was observed at least ten times. The CDR3 DNA reads TGTGCCAGCAGCGGAAGGACTAGCGGGGGAGAAAACATTCAGTACTTC. Translation gives CASSGRTSGGENIQYF. This chain links TRBV7-9 with TRBJ2-4; 13 bases map to TRBD2. The CDR3 consists of 16 residues. V shed 5 bases and J 5 bases; nucleotides not matched to a gene: 6. Germline CDR1 and CDR2: SEHNR and FQNEAQ (reference sequence).

V and J are TRBV9 and TRBJ1-2; D is perhaps TRBD1 (5 bases). The germline CDR1 and CDR2 sequences are SGDLS and YYNGEE. V was shortened by 3 bases and J by 3 bases, with 9 bases between the two germline ends. The CDR3 spans 13 residues. This chain's CDR3 is CASSEGPDYGYTF. DNA for the CDR3: TGTGCCAGCAGCGAGGGGCCAGACTATGGCTACACCTTC.

This chain joins TRBV10-3 and TRBJ1-2; 8 bases are a match to TRBD1. This CDR3 comprises 13 residues. Trimming at V came to 7 bases and at J to 8 bases, leaving 9 bases not matched to a gene. The germline V gene encodes CDR1 ENHRY and CDR2 SYGVKD. The CDR3 nucleotides read TGTGCCATCACCCCGGACAGGGAAATGGGCTACACCTTC. This gives the protein CAITPDREMGYTF.

J is TRBJ1-1 and V is TRBV4-1, with a possible D match to TRBD1 (5 bases). The CDR3 sequence is 17 residues long. The germline CDR1 and CDR2 sequences are MGHRA and YSYEKL. V shed 1 base and J shed 1 base, with 16 bases lying between them. DNA for the CDR3: TGCGCCAGCAGCCAAGTAGGGGACGGGATTAAGAACACTGAAGCTTTCTTT. Translation gives CASSQVGDGIKNTEAFF.

V and J are TRBV28 and TRBJ1-1; D call uncertain. Germline assignment: CDR1 MDHEN and CDR2 SYDVKM. The CDR3 spans 13 residues. Trimming stripped 2 bases from V and 1 base from J, with 5 bases between. Here the CDR3 reads CASSLIKNTEAFF. In DNA, the CDR3 is TGTGCCAGCAGTTTAATTAAGAACACTGAAGCTTTCTTT.

The chain combines TRBV19 with TRBJ2-1; either TRBD1 or TRBD2 may fit D (6 bases each). Per germline, CDR1 LNHDA and CDR2 SQIVND (reference sequence). CDR3 length: 14 amino acids. V lost 5 bases and J 1 base, leaving 9 bases between the germline ends. The CDR3 nucleotides are TGTGCCAGTAGTGAGGGGGGATCCTACAATGAGCAGTTCTTC. Encoded protein: CASSEGGSYNEQFF.

The chain employs TRBV6-5 and TRBJ1-2; D unresolved. The CDR3 runs to 12 residues. Trimming took 0 bases from V and 6 from J, leaving 5 bases between them. The germline gives CDR1 MNHEY, CDR2 SVGAGI. The CDR3 reads CASSYSTNGYTF. The CDR3 DNA reads as TGTGCCAGCAGTTACTCGACAAATGGCTACACCTTC.

The J gene is TRBJ2-5, the V gene TRBV18, with D unresolved. The V end lost 1 base, the J end lost 1 base, and 7 bases lay between the germline ends. Germline assignment: CDR1 KGHSH and CDR2 LQKENI. The CDR3 consists of 14 residues. In DNA form, the CDR3 reads TGTGCCAGCTCACCACAGGAAGGCCAAGAGACCCAGTACTTC. This sequence encodes CASSPQEGQETQYF.

The CDR3 DNA follows: TGTGCTAGTGGTCGAACGGGACAGGGGATCAATCAGCCCCAGCATTTT. It encodes CASGRTGQGINQPQHF. The chain is built from TRBV12-5 and TRBJ1-5; TRBD1 matches 10 bases. The V segment lost 5 bases and the J segment 3 bases; nucleotides outside the gene matches: 7. The germline V gene has CDR1 LGHNT and CDR2 FRNRAP. The CDR3 extends over 16 amino acids.

This clone is judged medium-sized. The CDR3 DNA reads TGTGCCAGCAGCTCCTCAGGCGTGCAGTTCTTC. Protein product: CASSSSGVQFF. V and J are TRBV7-3 and TRBJ2-1; D gene unclear. The V and J ends lost 4 bases and 12 bases respectively, with 10 bases between them. The CDR3 extends over 11 amino acids. Germline V CDR1 and CDR2: SGHTA, FQGTGA.

V is TRBV28 and J is TRBJ2-7, with D hard to call. V lost 2 bases to trimming and J lost 3 bases, with 14 bases between them. Germline assignment: CDR1 MDHEN and CDR2 SYDVKM. This CDR3 region has 15 residues. Here the CDR3 reads CASSLIRTAIYEQYF. As DNA, the CDR3 is TGTGCCAGCAGTTTAATCCGCACAGCTATCTACGAGCAGTACTTC.

The V and J genes are TRBV27 and TRBJ2-2; D unresolved. Trimming stripped 2 bases from V and 1 base from J, with 8 bases between. The CDR3 has 15 amino acids. CDR1 and CDR2 from the germline V gene are MNHEY and SMNVEV (reference sequence). The CDR3 reads CASSLTQLNTGELFF. For the CDR3, the DNA is TGTGCCAGCAGTTTAACACAGTTGAACACCGGGGAGCTGTTTTTT.

V and J are TRBV11-2 and TRBJ1-2, with D hard to call. The length of the CDR3 is 15 residues. Trimming took off 6 bases at V and 4 bases at J, with 18 bases between the two ends. Germline V gene sequence: CDR1 SGHAT, CDR2 FQNNGV. CDR3 nucleotide sequence: TGTGCCAGCAGACCCACCCCGGCGCGTCTCTATGGCTACACCTTC. It specifies CASRPTPARLYGYTF.

This chain joins TRBV11-1 and TRBJ2-1, with 7 nucleotides matching TRBD1. Germline values: CDR1 SGHAT, CDR2 FQDESV (reference sequence). The CDR3 contains 15 residues. Trimming took 5 bases from V and 3 from J; bases not matched to a gene: 7. The CDR3 DNA reads as TGTGCCAGCAGCCAACAGGGACAGTACTACAATGAGCAGTTCTTC. As protein: CASSQQGQYYNEQFF. Using reference TRBV11-1 and TRBJ2-1 for the parts outside the CDR3, the full variable domain is EAEVAQSPRYKITEKSQAVAFWCDPISGHATLYWYRQILGQGPELLVQFQDESVVDDSQLPKDRFSAERLKGVDSTLKIQPAELGDSAMYLCASSQQGQYYNEQFFGPGTRLTVL.

V gene TRBV6-6 combines with J gene TRBJ2-5, with D perhaps matching TRBD2 (5 bases). Per the germline V gene, CDR1 is MNHNY and CDR2 is SVGAGI (reference sequence). The length of the CDR3 is 14 residues. The V end was cut by 3 bases, the J end by 4 bases, with 12 bases between. CDR3 coding DNA: TGTGCCAGCAGTTATATTGAGGGAGCAGAGACCCAGTACTTC. This encodes CASSYIEGAETQYF.

The chain combines TRBV7-7 with TRBJ2-5, with 7 bases matching TRBD2. Germline V gene lookup returns CDR1 SSHAT and CDR2 FNYEAQ (reference sequence). This CDR3 has 15 amino acids. The CDR3, as DNA: TGTGCTAGCGGCTCCGTATACGGGAGGCAGGAGACCCAGTACTTC. It specifies CASGSVYGRQETQYF. The full variable domain, rest sourced from reference TRBV7-7 and TRBJ2-5, is GAGVSQSPRYKVTKRGQDVTLRCDPISSHATLYWYQQALGQGPEFLTYFNYEAQPDKSGLPSDRFSAERPEGSISTLTIQRTEQRDSAMYRCASGSVYGRQETQYFGPGTRLLVL.

The chain couples TRBV4-3 to TRBJ2-7, with 9 positions matching TRBD2. The V gene's germline CDR1 is LGHNA and CDR2 YSLEER. Trimming at V came to 1 base and at J to 2 bases, leaving 9 bases not matched to a gene. The CDR3 totals 17 residues. The CDR3: CASSQVLAGLPAYEQYF. The CDR3 region has the DNA TGCGCCAGCAGCCAAGTACTAGCGGGCCTGCCCGCCTACGAGCAGTACTTC.

The chain recombines TRBV30 with TRBJ1-3, with D perhaps TRBD1 (5 bases). The CDR3 is 12 residues long. CDR1 and CDR2 (germline): GTSNPN, SVGIG (reference sequence). The V end was cut by 3 bases, the J end by 3 bases, with 6 bases between. The CDR3 nucleotides are TGTGCCTGGAGGGGGGTTGGAAACACCATATATTTT. As protein: CAWRGVGNTIYF. The entire variable domain, with the rest obtained from reference TRBV30 and TRBJ1-3, is as follows: SQTIHQWPATLVQPVGSPLSLECTVEGTSNPNLYWYRQAAGRGLQLLFYSVGIGQISSEVPQNLSASRPQDRQFILSSKKLLLSDSGFYLCAWRGVGNTIYFGEGSWLTVV.

CDR3 loop: CASNQFGVPGGYTF. CDR3 nucleotides: TGTGCCAGCAACCAATTTGGGGTACCTGGTGGCTACACCTTC. This chain joins TRBV9 and TRBJ1-2; D gene uncertain. Looked up from germline, CDR1 is SGDLS and CDR2 is YYNGEE. This CDR3 is built from 14 residues. V gave up 6 bases and J gave up 7 bases, with 19 bases separating them.

This chain uses TRBV27 with TRBJ2-6; D is unresolved. V was shortened by 5 bases and J by 2 bases, with 7 bases between the two germline ends. Germline V gene data show CDR1 as MNHEY and CDR2 as SMNVEV (reference sequence). The CDR3 spans 14 residues. CDR3 DNA sequence: TGTGCCAGCAGTCCGGTAACTGGGGCCAACGTCCTGACTTTC. As protein: CASSPVTGANVLTF.

The chain joins TRBV4-1 to TRBJ1-5, with a weak D call TRBD1 (6 bases). The CDR3 runs 14 residues. Looked up from germline, CDR1 is MGHRA and CDR2 is YSYEKL. V was cut by 5 bases and J by 5 bases, with 13 bases left in between. The CDR3 coding sequence is TGCGCCAGCAGCTCCCGGACAGAGGATCAGCCCCAGCATTTT. Encoded protein: CASSSRTEDQPQHF.

J is TRBJ2-1 and V is TRBV4-3; 7 nucleotides align to TRBD1. Trimming cost V 0 bases and J 3 bases; bases outside gene matches: 8. Looked up from germline, CDR1 is LGHNA and CDR2 is YSLEER. The CDR3 runs to 17 residues. The CDR3 reads CASSQDLKGAGYNEQFF. CDR3 DNA: TGCGCCAGCAGCCAAGATCTTAAGGGGGCTGGCTACAATGAGCAGTTCTTC.

CDR3 nucleotide sequence: TGTGCCAGCAGCGACGGGACTAGCGGGGTGAATGAGCAGTTCTTC. This codes for CASSDGTSGVNEQFF. The J gene is TRBJ2-1, the V gene TRBV7-8; 13 bases are shared with TRBD2. Germline V CDR1 and CDR2: SGHVS, FQNEAQ. This CDR3 comprises 15 residues. Trimming cost V 5 bases and J 7 bases; bases outside gene matches: 5.